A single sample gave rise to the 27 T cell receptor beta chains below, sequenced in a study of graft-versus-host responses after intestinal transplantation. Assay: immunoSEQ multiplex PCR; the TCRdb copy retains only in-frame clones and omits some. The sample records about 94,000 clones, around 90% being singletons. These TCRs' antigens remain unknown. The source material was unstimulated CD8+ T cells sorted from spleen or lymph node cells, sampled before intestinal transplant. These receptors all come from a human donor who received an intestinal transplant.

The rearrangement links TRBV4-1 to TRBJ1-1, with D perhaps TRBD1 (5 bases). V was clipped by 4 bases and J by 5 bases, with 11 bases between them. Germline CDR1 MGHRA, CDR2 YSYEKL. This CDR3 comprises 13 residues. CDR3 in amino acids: CASSPRDLTEAFF. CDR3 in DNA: TGCGCCAGCAGCCCCCGGGACTTGACTGAAGCTTTCTTT.

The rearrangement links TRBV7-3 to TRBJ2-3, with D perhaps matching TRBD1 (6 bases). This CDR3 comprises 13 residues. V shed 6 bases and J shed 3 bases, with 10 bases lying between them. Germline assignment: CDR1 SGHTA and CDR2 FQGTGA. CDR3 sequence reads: CASSSTGTDTQYF. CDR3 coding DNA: TGTGCCAGCAGTTCCACAGGGACAGATACGCAGTATTTT.

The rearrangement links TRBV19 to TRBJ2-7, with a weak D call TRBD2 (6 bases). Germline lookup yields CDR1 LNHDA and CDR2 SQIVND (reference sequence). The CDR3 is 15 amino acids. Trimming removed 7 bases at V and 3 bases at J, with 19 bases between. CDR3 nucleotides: TGTGCCAGTACCATATCGGGAGAAGGGAACTACGAGCAGTACTTC. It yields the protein CASTISGEGNYEQYF.

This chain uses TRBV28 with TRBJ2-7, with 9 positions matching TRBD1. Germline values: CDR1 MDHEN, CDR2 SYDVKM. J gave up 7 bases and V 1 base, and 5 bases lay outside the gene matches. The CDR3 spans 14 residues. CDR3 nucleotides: TGTGCCAGCAGTTTATCCGACAGGGGGAGAGAGCAGTACTTC. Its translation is CASSLSDRGREQYF.

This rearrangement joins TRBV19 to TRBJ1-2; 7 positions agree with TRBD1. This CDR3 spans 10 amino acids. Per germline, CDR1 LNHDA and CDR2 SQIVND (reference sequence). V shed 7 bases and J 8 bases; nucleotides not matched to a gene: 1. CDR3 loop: CASKGAGYTF. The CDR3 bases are TGTGCCAGTAAGGGGGCCGGCTACACCTTC.

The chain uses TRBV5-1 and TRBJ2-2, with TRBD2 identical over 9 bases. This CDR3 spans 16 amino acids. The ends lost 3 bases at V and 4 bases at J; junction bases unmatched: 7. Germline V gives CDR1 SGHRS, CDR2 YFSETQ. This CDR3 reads CASSWGLAGSTGELFF. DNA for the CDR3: TGCGCCAGCAGCTGGGGGCTAGCGGGAAGCACCGGGGAGCTGTTTTTT.

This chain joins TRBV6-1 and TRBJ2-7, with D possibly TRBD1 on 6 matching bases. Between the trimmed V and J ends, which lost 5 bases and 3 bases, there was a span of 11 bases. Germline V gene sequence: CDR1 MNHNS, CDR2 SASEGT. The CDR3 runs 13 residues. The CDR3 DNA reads TGTGCCAGCAGTCCCCGGACAGTCTACGAGCAGTACTTC. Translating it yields CASSPRTVYEQYF.

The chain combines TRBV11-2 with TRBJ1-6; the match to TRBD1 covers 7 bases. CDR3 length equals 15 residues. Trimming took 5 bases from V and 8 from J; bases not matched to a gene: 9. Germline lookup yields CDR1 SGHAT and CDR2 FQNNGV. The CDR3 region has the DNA TGTGCCAGCAGCCACCTGAGGGGGCTTTATTCACCCCTCCACTTT. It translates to CASSHLRGLYSPLHF. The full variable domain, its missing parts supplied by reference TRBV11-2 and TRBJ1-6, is EAGVAQSPRYKIIEKRQSVAFWCNPISGHATLYWYQQILGQGPKLLIQFQNNGVVDDSQLPKDRFSAERLKGVDSTLKIQPAKLEDSAVYLCASSHLRGLYSPLHFGNGTRLTVT.

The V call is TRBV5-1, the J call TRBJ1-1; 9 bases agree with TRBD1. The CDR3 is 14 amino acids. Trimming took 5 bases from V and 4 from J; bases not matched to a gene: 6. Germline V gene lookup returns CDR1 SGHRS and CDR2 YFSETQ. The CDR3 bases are TGCGCCAGCAGTAGCGAGACAGGGGGCACTGAAGCTTTCTTT. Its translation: CASSSETGGTEAFF. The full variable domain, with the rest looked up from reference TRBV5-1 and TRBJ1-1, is KAGVTQTPRYLIKTRGQQVTLSCSPISGHRSVSWYQQTPGQGLQFLFEYFSETQRNKGNFPGRFSGRQFSNSRSEMNVSTLELGDSALYLCASSSETGGTEAFFGQGTRLTVV.

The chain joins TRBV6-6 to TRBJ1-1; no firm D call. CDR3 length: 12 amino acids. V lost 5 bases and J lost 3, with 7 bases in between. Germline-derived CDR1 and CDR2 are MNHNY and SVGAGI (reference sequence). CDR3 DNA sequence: TGTGCCAGCAGTCCCCAGGACACTGAAGCTTTCTTT. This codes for CASSPQDTEAFF.

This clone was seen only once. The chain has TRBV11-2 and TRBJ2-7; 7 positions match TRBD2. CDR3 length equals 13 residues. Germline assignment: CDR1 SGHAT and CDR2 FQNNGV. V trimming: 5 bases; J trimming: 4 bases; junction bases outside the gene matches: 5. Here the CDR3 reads CASSRTSSYEQYF. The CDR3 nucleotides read TGTGCCAGCAGCCGGACTAGTTCATACGAGCAGTACTTC.

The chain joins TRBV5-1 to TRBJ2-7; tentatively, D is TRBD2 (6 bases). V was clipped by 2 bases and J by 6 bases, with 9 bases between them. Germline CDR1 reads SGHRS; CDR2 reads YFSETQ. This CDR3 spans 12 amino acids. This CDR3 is CASSFRGFEQYF. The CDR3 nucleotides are TGCGCCAGCAGCTTCCGGGGGTTCGAGCAGTACTTC. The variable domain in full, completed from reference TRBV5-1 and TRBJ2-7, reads KAGVTQTPRYLIKTRGQQVTLSCSPISGHRSVSWYQQTPGQGLQFLFEYFSETQRNKGNFPGRFSGRQFSNSRSEMNVSTLELGDSALYLCASSFRGFEQYFGPGTRLTVT.

The CDR3: CASSLPGDGYTF. The CDR3 DNA reads as TGCGCCAGCAGCTTACCCGGGGATGGCTACACCTTC. The chain carries TRBV5-1 and TRBJ1-2, with no clear D. The germline V and J ends were trimmed by 2 bases and 6 bases, with 8 bases remaining between them. The CDR3 is made up of 12 amino acids. Per the germline V gene, CDR1 is SGHRS and CDR2 is YFSETQ.

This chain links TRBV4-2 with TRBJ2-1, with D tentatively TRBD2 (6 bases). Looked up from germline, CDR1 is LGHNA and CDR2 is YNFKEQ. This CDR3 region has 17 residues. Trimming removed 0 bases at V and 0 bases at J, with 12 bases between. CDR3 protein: CASSQDLSGHSYNEQFF. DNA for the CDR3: TGTGCCAGCAGCCAAGATCTGAGCGGGCACTCCTACAATGAGCAGTTCTTC.

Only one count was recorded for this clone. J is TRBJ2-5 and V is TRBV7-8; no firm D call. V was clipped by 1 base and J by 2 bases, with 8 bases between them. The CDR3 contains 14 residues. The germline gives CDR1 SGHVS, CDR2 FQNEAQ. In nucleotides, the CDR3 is TGTGCCAGCAGCTTAGGCGCAGGTCAAGAGACCCAGTACTTC. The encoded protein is CASSLGAGQETQYF.

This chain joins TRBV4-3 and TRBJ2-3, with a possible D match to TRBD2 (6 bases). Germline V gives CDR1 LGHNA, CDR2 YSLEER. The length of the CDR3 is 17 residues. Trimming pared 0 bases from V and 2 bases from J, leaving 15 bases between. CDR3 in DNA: TGCGCCAGCAGCCAAGAGCGGGCGACTAGTAACACAGATACGCAGTATTTT. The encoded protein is CASSQERATSNTDTQYF.

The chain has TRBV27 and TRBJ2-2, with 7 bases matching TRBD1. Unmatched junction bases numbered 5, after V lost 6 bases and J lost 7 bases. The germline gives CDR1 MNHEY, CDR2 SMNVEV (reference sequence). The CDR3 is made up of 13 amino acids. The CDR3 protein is CASSQTGFGELFF. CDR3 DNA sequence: TGTGCCAGCAGCCAGACAGGGTTCGGGGAGCTGTTTTTT.

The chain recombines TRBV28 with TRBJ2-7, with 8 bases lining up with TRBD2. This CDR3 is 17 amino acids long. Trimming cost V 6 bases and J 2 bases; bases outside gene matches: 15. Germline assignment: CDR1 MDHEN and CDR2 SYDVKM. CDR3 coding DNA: TGTGCCAGCAGCGGGACTAGGCTTCCTACTTCGGCCTACGAGCAGTACTTC. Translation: CASSGTRLPTSAYEQYF. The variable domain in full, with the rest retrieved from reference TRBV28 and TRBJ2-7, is DVKVTQSSRYLVKRTGEKVFLECVQDMDHENMFWYRQDPGLGLRLIYFSYDVKMKEKGDIPEGYSVSREKKERFSLILESASTNQTSMYLCASSGTRLPTSAYEQYFGPGTRLTVT.

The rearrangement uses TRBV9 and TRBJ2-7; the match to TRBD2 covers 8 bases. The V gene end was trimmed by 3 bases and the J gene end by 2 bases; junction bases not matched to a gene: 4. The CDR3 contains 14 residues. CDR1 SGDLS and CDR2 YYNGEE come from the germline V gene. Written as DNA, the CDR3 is TGTGCCAGCAGCGCCGGGGGGGCCGCCTACGAGCAGTACTTC. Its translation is CASSAGGAAYEQYF.

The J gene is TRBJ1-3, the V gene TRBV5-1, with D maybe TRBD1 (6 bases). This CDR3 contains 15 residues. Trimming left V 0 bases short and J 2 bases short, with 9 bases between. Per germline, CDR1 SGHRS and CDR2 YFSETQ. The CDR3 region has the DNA TGCGCCAGCAGCTTGGATGGGGGCACTGGAAACACCATATATTTT. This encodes CASSLDGGTGNTIYF.

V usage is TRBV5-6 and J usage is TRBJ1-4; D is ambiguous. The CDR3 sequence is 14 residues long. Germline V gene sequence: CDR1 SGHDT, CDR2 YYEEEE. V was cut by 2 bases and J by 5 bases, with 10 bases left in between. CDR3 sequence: CASSLLPGNEKLFF. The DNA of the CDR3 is TGTGCCAGCAGCTTATTACCCGGGAATGAAAAACTGTTTTTT.

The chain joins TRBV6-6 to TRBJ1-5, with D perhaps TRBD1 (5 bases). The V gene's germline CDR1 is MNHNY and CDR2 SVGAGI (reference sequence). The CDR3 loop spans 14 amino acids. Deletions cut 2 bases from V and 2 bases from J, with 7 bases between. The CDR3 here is CASSYGGGNQPQHF. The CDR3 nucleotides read TGTGCCAGCAGTTACGGGGGGGGCAATCAGCCCCAGCATTTT.

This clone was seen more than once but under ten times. CDR3 loop: CASSVSSGSPHEQYF. CDR3 DNA sequence: TGTGCCAGCAGTGTCTCTAGCGGGTCGCCACACGAGCAGTACTTC. The chain joins TRBV6-5 to TRBJ2-7; 8 bases are a match to TRBD2. This CDR3 contains 15 residues. Germline values: CDR1 MNHEY, CDR2 SVGAGI. V shed 5 bases, J shed 5 bases, and the junction held 11 bases outside the gene matches.

CDR3 sequence: CASSIIEGMNTEAFF. Here the CDR3 DNA reads TGTGCCAGTAGTATAATCGAGGGCATGAACACTGAAGCTTTCTTT. This chain connects TRBV19 to TRBJ1-1; D gene unclear. This CDR3 region has 15 residues. The germline CDR1 and CDR2 sequences are LNHDA and SQIVND (reference sequence). V was trimmed by 2 bases and J by 0 bases, leaving 10 bases between them.

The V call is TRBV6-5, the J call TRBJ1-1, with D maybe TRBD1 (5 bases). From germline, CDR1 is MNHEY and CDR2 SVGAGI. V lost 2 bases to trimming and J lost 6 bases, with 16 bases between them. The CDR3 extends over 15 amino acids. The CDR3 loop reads CASSYLQGWGAEAFF. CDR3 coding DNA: TGTGCCAGCAGTTACCTTCAGGGCTGGGGGGCTGAAGCTTTCTTT.

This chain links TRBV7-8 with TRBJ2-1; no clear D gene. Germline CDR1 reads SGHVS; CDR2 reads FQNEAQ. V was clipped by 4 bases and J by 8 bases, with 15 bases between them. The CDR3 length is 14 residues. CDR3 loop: CASSSSVNFYEQFF. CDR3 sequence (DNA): TGTGCCAGCAGCTCGTCCGTCAACTTTTATGAGCAGTTCTTC. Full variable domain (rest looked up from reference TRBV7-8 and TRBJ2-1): GAGVSQSPRYKVAKRGQDVALRCDPISGHVSLFWYQQALGQGPEFLTYFQNEAQLDKSGLPSDRFFAERPEGSVSTLKIQRTQQEDSAVYLCASSSSVNFYEQFFGPGTRLTVL.

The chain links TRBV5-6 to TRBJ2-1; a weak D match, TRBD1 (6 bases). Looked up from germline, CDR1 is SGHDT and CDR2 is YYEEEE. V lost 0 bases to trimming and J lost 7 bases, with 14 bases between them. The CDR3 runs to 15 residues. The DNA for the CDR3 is TGTGCCAGCAGCTTGGGCAACAGGGTAGGAAATGAGCAGTTCTTC. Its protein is CASSLGNRVGNEQFF.